Listed below are T cell receptor beta chains from one sample, sequenced in a study of Tregs in tolerant kidney transplant recipients. These receptors lack a known antigen. The table came from immunoSEQ multiplex PCR; TCRdb's copy has only in-frame clones and leaves some out. The sample shows 15,000 to 25,000 clones, 65% of them seen only once. The sequenced sample was Tregs from blood cultured with allogeneic cells. The origin of the receptors is a human donor in good health. Each CDR3 is given without its conserved first and last residue. D genes are given only for firm matches.

V gene,D gene,CDR3 length,CDR3 protein
TRBV6-5,.,11,ASSVWQGGEQY
TRBV6-6,TRBD1,12,ASRPTGAASAQH
TRBV20-1,.,9,SARSNTEAF
TRBV6-5,TRBD1,12,ASSPGTGSYGYT
TRBV5-4,TRBD2,12,ASSSTGRYGEQF
TRBV27,.,15,ASSLYKDYGSYNEQF
TRBV18,.,10,ASSPRTDTQY
TRBV5-3,.,13,ASTPTGGKTDTQY
TRBV18,.,13,ASSSGSRSYNEQF
TRBV19,.,12,ASSTRQAYYGYT
TRBV6-5,.,11,ASSTRGLYGYT
TRBV19,.,13,ASSINRVPGGELF
TRBV6-1,TRBD2,10,ASSTVAGTQY
TRBV6-5,.,11,ASSYIANYGYT
TRBV5-1,TRBD2,15,ASSLDGLAGPTDTQY
TRBV5-1,.,12,ASSLGYSGNTIY
TRBV21-1,.,13,ASSNEGKGLYEQY
TRBV27,.,13,ASSRSWGQNTEAF
TRBV23-1,.,11,ASGEGARDTQY
TRBV7-3,TRBD1,13,ASSLTGQGLSPLH
TRBV30,.,10,AWTGTNYGYT
TRBV6-6,.,12,ASSYRYGVLEAF
TRBV5-8,.,13,ASSLAVGWGETQY
TRBV29-1,TRBD1,10,SAVPGTAEAF
TRBV11-1,TRBD1,13,ASSRDRGIIDTQY
TRBV14,TRBD2,17,ASSHSDHYSGRAKNIQY